Presented here are 15 T cell receptor beta chains from one specimen sequenced in a study of cytomegalovirus exposure and HLA in healthy donors (TCRdb year 2017). To prepare the library, the immunoSEQ multiplex PCR assay was applied. For the multiplex PCR, a mixture combining 60 forward primers for TCR Vbeta segments and 13 reverse primers for TCR Jbeta segments was used. Sourced from immuneACCESS, this table was stored by TCRdb with only in-frame sequences that have V and J called. A share of the clones is absent; for the studies checked, an unresolved V gene accounts for under half, and the remainder has no known explanation. The sample table records about 120,000 clones; around three quarters of these occur just once. The ten top clones hold approximately 8.4% of the sample. The sequencing sample was made of PBMCs. These receptors were obtained from a man aged 30-40 years in good health and CMV-seropositive.

J is TRBJ2-5 and V is TRBV2, with 7 bases that match TRBD1. Germline CDR1 is SNHLY and CDR2 is FYNNEI. This CDR3 comprises 14 residues. J gave up 2 bases and V 6 bases, and 6 bases lay outside the gene matches. Here the CDR3 DNA reads TGTGCCAGCAGCGAGGGACAGCTTCAAGAGACCCAGTACTTC. This encodes CASSEGQLQETQYF.

This chain links TRBV28 with TRBJ1-6; TRBD1 matches at 7 bases. V shed 6 bases, J shed 7 bases, and the junction held 3 bases outside the gene matches. CDR1 and CDR2 (germline): MDHEN, SYDVKM. CDR3 size: 13 residues. The CDR3 DNA reads TGTGCCAGCAGCATGACAGGGAATTCACCCCTCCACTTT. This codes for CASSMTGNSPLHF.

This clone appeared a few times. The V call is TRBV4-1, the J call TRBJ1-1, with 7 bases aligning to TRBD1. V lost 5 bases, J lost 4 bases, and 4 bases stayed unmatched. CDR3 length: 13 residues. Germline V gene data show CDR1 as MGHRA and CDR2 as YSYEKL. The CDR3 spells CASSLTGVTEAFF. The CDR3 region has the DNA TGCGCCAGCAGCTTAACAGGGGTCACTGAAGCTTTCTTT.

V and J are TRBV27 and TRBJ2-2, with D unresolved. The CDR3 extends over 12 amino acids. The germline V gene has CDR1 MNHEY and CDR2 SMNVEV (reference sequence). V was shortened by 2 bases and J by 7 bases, with 5 bases between the two germline ends. The CDR3 nucleotides are TGTGCCAGCAGTTTAATCGGCGGGGAGCTGTTTTTT. Translated, it gives CASSLIGGELFF.

The chain links TRBV30 to TRBJ2-7; D is perhaps TRBD1 (7 bases). Trimming took 3 bases from V and 1 from J, leaving 16 bases between them. The germline gives CDR1 GTSNPN, CDR2 SVGIG (reference sequence). There are 15 residues in the CDR3. This CDR3 is CAWSPRGRESYEQYF. In DNA form, the CDR3 reads TGTGCCTGGAGCCCTAGGGGGCGGGAATCCTACGAGCAGTACTTC. Supplemented by reference TRBV30 and TRBJ2-7, the full variable domain reads SQTIHQWPATLVQPVGSPLSLECTVEGTSNPNLYWYRQAAGRGLQLLFYSVGIGQISSEVPQNLSASRPQDRQFILSSKKLLLSDSGFYLCAWSPRGRESYEQYFGPGTRLTVT.

The chain has TRBV2 and TRBJ1-1; a weak D match, TRBD1 (6 bases). Looked up from germline, CDR1 is SNHLY and CDR2 is FYNNEI. The CDR3 sequence is 15 residues long. Deletions cut 5 bases from V and 4 bases from J, with 17 bases between. The CDR3 spells CASSPTGTGGTEAFF. The CDR3 region has the DNA TGTGCCAGCAGTCCTACAGGGACGGGAGGCACTGAAGCTTTCTTT.

V and J are TRBV2 and TRBJ1-3, with TRBD1 as a possible D gene (6 bases). V gave up 5 bases and J gave up 6 bases, with 26 bases separating them. The germline V gene has CDR1 SNHLY and CDR2 FYNNEI. There are 18 residues in the CDR3. In DNA form, the CDR3 reads TGTGCCAGCAGTAAAATGCCCGGTACAGGGTTAAGGGAAAACACCATATATTTT. Translating it yields CASSKMPGTGLRENTIYF.

This clone occurred a few times. The rearrangement joins TRBV5-1 to TRBJ1-2; weak D call: TRBD1 (6 bases). CDR1 SGHRS and CDR2 YFSETQ come from the germline V gene. The ends were cut back, 4 bases at V and 7 bases at J, with 11 bases in the middle. The length of the CDR3 is 12 residues. CDR3 region: CASSAGAGGYTF. DNA of the CDR3: TGCGCCAGCAGCGCAGGGGCGGGTGGCTACACCTTC.

The chain has TRBV6-5 and TRBJ2-7; 8 bases agree with TRBD1. The CDR3 extends over 15 amino acids. Germline trimming cut 7 bases from V and 4 bases from J; bases unmatched to any gene: 12. Germline values: CDR1 MNHEY, CDR2 SVGAGI. The DNA of the CDR3 is TGTGCCAGCACCTTTGCGGGCCAGGGGGCTTACGAGCAGTACTTC. Translated, it gives CASTFAGQGAYEQYF.

This rearrangement joins TRBV7-3 to TRBJ2-1, with D perhaps TRBD1 (5 bases). V dropped 4 bases and J dropped 2 bases, with 15 bases sitting between them. This CDR3 is 16 amino acids long. Germline lookup yields CDR1 SGHTA and CDR2 FQGTGA. CDR3 nucleotides: TGTGCCAGCAGCTACCGGGCAGGGTACCCCTACAATGAGCAGTTCTTC. Translated, it gives CASSYRAGYPYNEQFF.

The rearrangement links TRBV7-6 to TRBJ1-6; D is possibly TRBD1 (6 bases). Germline V gene data show CDR1 as SGHVS and CDR2 as FNYEAQ. There are 18 residues in the CDR3. The V gene lost 5 bases and the J gene lost 0 bases, with 17 bases spanning the gap. The CDR3 loop is CASSLEEPQGSYNSPLHF. CDR3 coding DNA: TGTGCCAGCAGCCTAGAGGAGCCACAGGGCTCCTATAATTCACCCCTCCACTTT.

The chain carries TRBV25-1 and TRBJ2-7; 7 bases fit TRBD2. Germline CDR1 is MGHDK and CDR2 is SYGVNS. The V and J ends lost 0 bases and 3 bases, in that order; junction bases with no gene match: 2. The CDR3 covers 14 residues. The CDR3: CASSEYGGGYEQYF. CDR3 in DNA: TGTGCCAGCAGTGAATATGGGGGGGGCTACGAGCAGTACTTC.

The rearrangement joins TRBV6-5 to TRBJ1-5; D unresolved. The germline V gene has CDR1 MNHEY and CDR2 SVGAGI. Trimming removed 6 bases from V and 4 bases from J, with 7 bases in between. The CDR3 is 12 amino acids. CDR3 DNA sequence: TGTGCCAGCAGCTTCCCTAATCAGCCCCAGCATTTT. Protein: CASSFPNQPQHF.

The V and J genes are TRBV30 and TRBJ1-1, with TRBD1 matching 7 bases. The germline gives CDR1 GTSNPN, CDR2 SVGIG (reference sequence). J gave up 1 base and V 8 bases, and 4 bases lay outside the gene matches. The length of the CDR3 is 12 residues. CDR3 sequence: CAAGQTNTEAFF. As DNA, the CDR3 is TGTGCCGCGGGACAGACGAACACTGAAGCTTTCTTT.

The chain employs TRBV6-5 and TRBJ1-5, with 7 bases matching TRBD1. CDR3 length equals 14 residues. Germline lookup yields CDR1 MNHEY and CDR2 SVGAGI. V lost 7 bases to trimming and J lost 0 bases; unmatched junction nucleotides: 3. The CDR3 region is CASTRTGSNQPQHF. The CDR3 nucleotides read TGTGCCAGCACAAGGACAGGTAGCAATCAGCCCCAGCATTTT.